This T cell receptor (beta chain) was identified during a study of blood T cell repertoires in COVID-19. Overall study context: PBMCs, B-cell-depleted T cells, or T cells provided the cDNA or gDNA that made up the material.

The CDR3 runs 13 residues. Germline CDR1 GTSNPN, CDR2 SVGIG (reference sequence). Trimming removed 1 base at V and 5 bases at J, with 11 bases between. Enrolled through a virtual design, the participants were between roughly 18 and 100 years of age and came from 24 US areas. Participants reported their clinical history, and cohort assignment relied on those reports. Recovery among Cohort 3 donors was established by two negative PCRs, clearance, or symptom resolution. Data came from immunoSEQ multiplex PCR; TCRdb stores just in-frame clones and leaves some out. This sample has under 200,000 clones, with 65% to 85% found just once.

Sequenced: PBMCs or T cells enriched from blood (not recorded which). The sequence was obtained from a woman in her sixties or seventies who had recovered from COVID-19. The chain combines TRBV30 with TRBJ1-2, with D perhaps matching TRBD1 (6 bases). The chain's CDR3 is CAWSANRVYGYTF. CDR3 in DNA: TGTGCCTGGAGTGCCAACAGGGTGTATGGCTACACCTTC.